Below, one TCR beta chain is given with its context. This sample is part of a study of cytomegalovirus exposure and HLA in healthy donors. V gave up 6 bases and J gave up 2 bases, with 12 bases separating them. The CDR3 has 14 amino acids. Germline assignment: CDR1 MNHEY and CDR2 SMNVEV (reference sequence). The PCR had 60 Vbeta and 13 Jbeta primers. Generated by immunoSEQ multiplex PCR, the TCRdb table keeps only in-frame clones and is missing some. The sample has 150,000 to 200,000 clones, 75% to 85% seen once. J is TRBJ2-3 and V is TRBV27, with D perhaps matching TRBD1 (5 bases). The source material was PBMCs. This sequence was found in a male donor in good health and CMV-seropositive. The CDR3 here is CASRDTYSTDTQYF. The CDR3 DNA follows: TGTGCCAGCAGGGACACGTATTCCACAGATACGCAGTATTTT.